The T cell receptor beta chain under discussion was sequenced for a study of blood T cell repertoires in COVID-19. Study-wide context: The United States, Italy and Spain provided the acute and convalescent COVID-19 samples. T cells, B-cell-depleted T cells, or PBMCs supplied cDNA or gDNA.

Authors' processing steps: By means of reference gene primer amplification, nucleated cell counts were estimated. Repertoires were generated with immunoSEQ multiplex PCR, while TCRdb's copy carries only in-frame clones and drops some. V, J and clone size are those of that table, while D and trimming were read from the DNA. The sample yields about 220,000 clones, 65% to 90% seen once. Germline V gene lookup returns CDR1 LNHDA and CDR2 SQIVND (reference sequence). Trimming stripped 3 bases from V and 4 bases from J, with 9 bases between. The CDR3 has 13 amino acids. While infection was still active, Seattle patients were enrolled and then followed longitudinally.

The J gene is TRBJ1-1, the V gene TRBV19; D gene uncertain. The source material was peripheral blood. The TCR originated in a woman in her 70s with COVID-19, enrolled during active disease. The CDR3 nucleotides read TGTGCCAGTAGTATGACCCGGAGCACTGAAGCTTTCTTT. Translation: CASSMTRSTEAFF.